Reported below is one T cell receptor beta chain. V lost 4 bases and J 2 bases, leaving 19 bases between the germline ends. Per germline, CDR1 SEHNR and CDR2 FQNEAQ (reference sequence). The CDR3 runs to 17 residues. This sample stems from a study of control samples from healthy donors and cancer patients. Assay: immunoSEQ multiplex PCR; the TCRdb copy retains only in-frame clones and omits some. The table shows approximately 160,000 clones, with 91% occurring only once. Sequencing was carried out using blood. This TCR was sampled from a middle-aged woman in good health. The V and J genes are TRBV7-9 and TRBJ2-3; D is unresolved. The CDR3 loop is CASSSSMTSPDTDTQYF. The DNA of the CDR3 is TGTGCCAGCAGCTCCTCAATGACTTCCCCTGACACAGATACGCAGTATTTT. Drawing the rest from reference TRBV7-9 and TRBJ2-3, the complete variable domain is DTGVSQNPRHKITKRGQNVTFRCDPISEHNRLYWYRQTLGQGPEFLTYFQNEAQLEKSRLLSDRFSAERPKGSFSTLEIQRTEQGDSAMYLCASSSSMTSPDTDTQYFGPGTRLTVL.